These T cell receptor beta chains were read from a single sample in a study of beta chain features in type 1 diabetes. Clones were read by immunoSEQ multiplex PCR, and TCRdb kept only the in-frame ones, dropping some. This table has roughly 150,000 clones, over 7.5% appearing once. The material sequenced was central memory CD4+ T cells from blood. The receptors derive from a man between 18 and 35 years old in good health. The CDR3 runs from the conserved cysteine through the conserved F or W. Fields, in order: J gene, V gene, clone size, D gene, CDR3 DNA, CDR3 protein. A D gene is named only where the DNA matches it firmly. Only some rows state a clone size, as once, few, many or a class for expanded clones.

>TRBJ2-1|TRBV5-4|many|TRBD2
TGTGCCAGCAGCCGGGGACTAGCGGGAGGGACGGAGCAGTTCTTC
CASSRGLAGGTEQFF
>TRBJ2-2|TRBV6-1|.|TRBD2
TGTGCCAGCACCAGCGGGGGGAACACCGGGGAGCTGTTTTTT
CASTSGGNTGELFF
>TRBJ1-5|TRBV6-5|.|TRBD1
TGTGCCAGCAGCAAGACAGGGGAACAGCCCCAGCATTTT
CASSKTGEQPQHF
>TRBJ1-1|TRBV2|.|.
TGTGCCAGCAGATTCGGGGACACTGAAGCTTTCTTT
CASRFGDTEAFF
>TRBJ1-3|TRBV7-2|.|.
TGTGCCAGCAGCTTACAACCTACTGTTGCTGGAAACACCATATATTTT
CASSLQPTVAGNTIYF
>TRBJ2-3|TRBV25-1|few|.
TGTGCCAGCAGTGAATGGGCGGGCGCCTCAGATACGCAGTATTTT
CASSEWAGASDTQYF
>TRBJ2-5|TRBV4-1|few|TRBD2
TGCGCCAGCAGCAAATCCGGGCTAGCGGGAGCCCTCCAAGAGACCCAGTACTTC
CASSKSGLAGALQETQYF
>TRBJ1-5|TRBV19|.|TRBD1
TGTGCCAGTCGGACAGGGCACAAGTCCCAGCATTTT
CASRTGHKSQHF
>TRBJ1-5|TRBV28|.|.
TGTGCCAGCAGTTCGGGGGGCAGGCAGCCCCAGCATTTT
CASSSGGRQPQHF
>TRBJ1-1|TRBV5-4|few|.
TGTGCCAGCAGCCGACATGACACTGAAGCTTTCTTT
CASSRHDTEAFF
>TRBJ2-5|TRBV7-2|many|TRBD1
TGTGCCAGCAGCCCGGACAGGGGGAGAGGGGAGACCCAGTACTTC
CASSPDRGRGETQYF
>TRBJ2-2|TRBV30|.|TRBD2
TGTGCCTGGAGTGTACGTCTAGCGGTAAACACCGGGGAGCTGTTTTTT
CAWSVRLAVNTGELFF
>TRBJ2-1|TRBV7-9|.|TRBD2
TGTGCCAGCAGCATAACCGGGACTAGGGGGTGGCATGAGCAGTTCTTC
CASSITGTRGWHEQFF
>TRBJ2-4|TRBV2|.|TRBD1
TGTGCCAGCACCCCCGGGACAGGGGTCAAAAACATTCAGTACTTC
CASTPGTGVKNIQYF
>TRBJ2-5|TRBV6-6|.|TRBD1
TGTGCCAGCAGTTTAGGGACAGGGGGAGAGACCCAGTACTTC
CASSLGTGGETQYF
>TRBJ1-2|TRBV29-1|few|.
TGCAGCGTTGAAGATGAGACATTCTATGGCTACACCTTC
CSVEDETFYGYTF
>TRBJ2-1|TRBV30|.|TRBD2
TGTGCCTGGAGGATAGTCGGGCTAGCGGGTAACAATGAGCAGTTCTTC
CAWRIVGLAGNNEQFF
>TRBJ1-1|TRBV7-3|.|.
TGTGCCAGCAGCTCACAGGGCGGGCAGACTGAAGCTTTCTTT
CASSSQGGQTEAFF
>TRBJ2-7|TRBV28|few|TRBD2
TGTGCCAGCAGTTTTGAGCTAGCGGTTCTCTCCTACGAGCAGTACTTC
CASSFELAVLSYEQYF
>TRBJ2-7|TRBV6-1|.|.
TGTGCCAGCAGCCCCGGCCAGGCAGGGATTTACGAGCAGTACTTC
CASSPGQAGIYEQYF
>TRBJ1-2|TRBV5-4|.|.
TGTGCCAGCAGCTCGGGATCCCCAAGGAGTGCCTATGGCTACACCTTC
CASSSGSPRSAYGYTF
>TRBJ2-3|TRBV18|many|TRBD2
TGTGCCAGCTCACCAAAACTAGCGGCAAGCACAGATACGCAGTATTTT
CASSPKLAASTDTQYF
>TRBJ1-1|TRBV28|.|.
TGTGCCAGCAGCGACACTGAAGCTTTCTTT
CASSDTEAFF
>TRBJ2-5|TRBV7-2|few|TRBD2
TGTGCCAGCAGCGGCCGACTAGCGGGAGGGCGAGGGGAGACCCAGTACTTC
CASSGRLAGGRGETQYF
>TRBJ2-5|TRBV19|few|TRBD1
TGTGCCAGTAGTCAAGGACAGGGAGGAGAGACCCAGTACTTC
CASSQGQGGETQYF
>TRBJ2-6|TRBV28|many|.
TGTGCCAGCCAAGGAGATGGGGCCAACGTCCTGACTTTC
CASQGDGANVLTF